The TCR beta chain under discussion was sequenced for a study of CD8+ T cells in alopecia areata. The sample's treatment: oral pan-JAK inhibitor, 5-10 mg twice daily. Investigators isolated RNA and reverse transcribed it into cDNA to act as the sequencing template. The table came from immunoSEQ multiplex PCR; TCRdb's copy has only in-frame clones and leaves some out. The repertoire has 120,000 to 150,000 clones, 75% to 85% of them found once; the top ten carry about 25%. As concerns this clone: The same CDR3 arises from other DNA sequences in this sample as well.

Germline CDR1 and CDR2: LGHNA and YNFKEQ. Trimming pared 0 bases from V and 5 bases from J, leaving 10 bases between. The CDR3 has 14 amino acids. The receptor comes from a human donor with alopecia areata. Sequences were derived from CD8+ T cells sorted from blood, sampled at week 4, from a patient treated with tofacitinib. The chain employs TRBV4-2 and TRBJ2-5; D might be TRBD1 (5 bases). In DNA form, the CDR3 reads TGTGCCAGCAGCCAAGAAGACAGTCAGGAGACCCAGTACTTC. Amino acids: CASSQEDSQETQYF.